This T cell receptor beta chain was sequenced in a study of T cell responses to AZD1222 COVID-19 vaccine (dated by TCRdb to about 2021). General notes on the study: Because spike-specific TCR depth and breadth did not differ between the two schedules, AZD1222 recipients who got a second dose at roughly 4 weeks were pooled with those who got a second dose at roughly 12 weeks. A total of approximately 240 trial participants underwent TCR sequencing, of whom around 200 received two doses of AZD1222 and approximately 25 received two doses of the MenACWY control vaccine. Trial participants were enrolled by age into 18-55, 56-69 and 70-plus year subgroups, with approximately 160, 26 and 62 TCR-sequenced participants respectively. On the study overall, not on this receptor specifically: After two AZD1222 doses, spike-specific TCR breadth and depth were significantly higher than at day 0 and than in MenACWY recipients. Conclusions about previously exposed vaccinees were limited because only six AZD1222 recipients were SARS-CoV-2 seropositive at baseline. No day 14 peak-response samples were available, so repertoires were characterized only after the peak T cell response. In the small 56-69-year group, the increase in depth fell short of significance, most likely because of low power. Reportedly, close to half of the unique spike-specific TCRs recognized epitopes lying outside the regions that are mutated in the B.1.351 and B.1.1.7 variants. The whole spike protein was spanned by vaccine-associated CD4 TCRs, and dominant responses were seen in regions 160-218 and 743-854. Participants were mostly white British and included more females than males, and it was suggested by the authors that clonal diversity may have been underestimated.

For this clone: Its antigen remains undetermined. It has no much larger one-base neighbor in the sample; base qualities were not kept.

The junction shows trimming of 2 bases on V and 0 bases on J, plus 7 bases between the germline ends. The CDR3 contains 15 residues, cysteine and phenylalanine counted. The entry retains the CDR3 DNA only, 45 bases that are in frame from base 1. CDR1 and CDR2 are drawn from the germline V gene (reference sequence): SEHNR, FQNEAQ. The CDR3 regions of human TCRbeta chains were analyzed by immunosequencing. As for the original processing: Repertoire TCRs were checked for matches against a reference library of SARS-CoV-2-specific TCRs that had been generated using the MIRA antigen-specificity platform. Breadth was defined as the fraction of unique TCRs that were SARS-CoV-2-associated. Depth was defined as the fraction of total T cells that were SARS-CoV-2-associated. Using the MIRA data, every spike-specific TCR was mapped to the spike region that the TCR reacted to and assigned to either a CD4 or a CD8 class. Log10-transformed breadth and depth values were compared by one-way ANOVA with Sidak's multiple comparisons tests. TCRdb mirrors the immuneACCESS table, restricted to in-frame sequences. Some clones are absent from its copies; in checked studies, under half trace to an unresolved V gene, and the reason for the others is unknown. The V and J calls and the clone size are those of that table, but D and trimming were determined from the DNA. A total of around 110,000 clones appear in this sample, 92% of them only once. 1.7% of the sample is taken by the ten largest.

In light of the paper, this sample's time point label describes: baseline before first vaccination. Vaccinee samples were obtained from the UK trials COV001 and COV002, which included a single-blind randomized controlled phase 2/3 trial of AZD1222 (ChAdOx1 nCoV-19) in healthy adults. For TCRbeta chain sequencing, PBMC samples from trial participants were taken at day 0 and at day 28 after the second dose. The origin of this receptor is an adult in good health. The chain employs TRBV7-9 and TRBJ1-4, with the D gene not clear enough to name. This sample comprised peripheral blood, obtained on day 0 of AZD1222 vaccination. The sequenced DNA is TGTGCCAGCAGCTTATCCTCCTCAACTAATGAAAAACTGTTTTTT. Translated, this gives CASSLSSSTNEKLFF. When the CDR3 is completed using the reference TRBV7-9 and TRBJ1-4 genes on either side, the full variable domain is DTGVSQNPRHKITKRGQNVTFRCDPISEHNRLYWYRQTLGQGPEFLTYFQNEAQLEKSRLLSDRFSAERPKGSFSTLEIQRTEQGDSAMYLCASSLSSSTNEKLFFGSGTQLSVL.